The rows below give T cell receptor beta chains drawn from one sample of a study of T cell repertoires in cytomegalovirus infection. TCRdb re-derived calls from the reads in MiXCR, one entry per CDR3 protein. The sample gives some 800,000 distinct CDR3 sequences, roughly 29% of which show up once; about 12% is in the top ten. For these TCRs, the target antigens are not known. This material consisted of cultured CD8+ T cells from PBMCs, taken from culture after CMV antigen stimulation. The receptors originated from a human donor in good health (CMV status not recorded). Some clones in this sample may be carry-over from other donors' samples. Each CDR3 is given with its conserved first and last residue. D genes are given only for firm matches. The size of a clone is reported for some rows only, either as once, few or many, or as a class for expanded clones.

j_gene: TRBJ1-2; v_gene: TRBV12-3/TRBV12-4; abundance: -; d_gene: -; CDR3nt: TGTGCCAGCAGTTCAACTGGGACGGCTAACTATGGCTACACCTTC; CDR3aa: CASSSTGTANYGYTF
j_gene: TRBJ2-1; v_gene: TRBV12-3/TRBV12-4; abundance: -; d_gene: TRBD1; CDR3nt: TGTGCCAGCAGTTACGGGACAGGGGGTTACAATGAGCAGTTCTTC; CDR3aa: CASSYGTGGYNEQFF
j_gene: TRBJ2-2; v_gene: TRBV7-9; abundance: -; d_gene: -; CDR3nt: TGTGCCAGCAGTCACGGCTGGGGAAGCACCGGGGAGCTGTTTTTT; CDR3aa: CASSHGWGSTGELFF
j_gene: TRBJ2-7; v_gene: TRBV5-6; abundance: -; d_gene: -; CDR3nt: TGTGCCAGCAGCTTGGGGGCCAGTGAATCCTACGAGCAGTACTTC; CDR3aa: CASSLGASESYEQYF
j_gene: TRBJ2-7; v_gene: TRBV29-1; abundance: many; d_gene: TRBD1; CDR3nt: TGCAGCGCAAGTCTGGGACAGGGCTTCTACGAGCAGTACTTC; CDR3aa: CSASLGQGFYEQYF
j_gene: TRBJ2-7; v_gene: TRBV19; abundance: -; d_gene: -; CDR3nt: TGTGCCAGTAGTATGGGTGGGGGCTACGAGCAGTACTTC; CDR3aa: CASSMGGGYEQYF
j_gene: TRBJ1-4; v_gene: TRBV9; abundance: once; d_gene: -; CDR3nt: TGTGCCAGCAGCGTAGGCAGCCTCCGAGTCACTAATGAAAAACTGTTTTTT; CDR3aa: CASSVGSLRVTNEKLFF
j_gene: TRBJ1-2; v_gene: TRBV12-5; abundance: few; d_gene: -; CDR3nt: TGTGCTAGTGGTTTGGACCGGAGGGGAAACTATGGCTACACCTTC; CDR3aa: CASGLDRRGNYGYTF
j_gene: TRBJ2-1; v_gene: TRBV9; abundance: once; d_gene: -; CDR3nt: TGTGCCAGCAGCGTAGCTAGTACGAATGAGCAGTTCTTC; CDR3aa: CASSVASTNEQFF
j_gene: TRBJ1-5; v_gene: TRBV7-8; abundance: many; d_gene: TRBD1; CDR3nt: TGTGCCAGCAGGGGGGGACCGGGGACAGGGGATCAGCCCCAGCATTTT; CDR3aa: CASRGGPGTGDQPQHF
j_gene: TRBJ1-1; v_gene: TRBV11-1; abundance: many; d_gene: -; CDR3nt: TGTGCCAGCAGCTTATTGGCAGAAAACACTGAAGCTTTCTTT; CDR3aa: CASSLLAENTEAFF
j_gene: TRBJ2-4; v_gene: TRBV2; abundance: -; d_gene: -; CDR3nt: TGTGCCAGCAGTGAAGAGTGGGGCCCGGAAAACATTCAGTACTTC; CDR3aa: CASSEEWGPENIQYF
j_gene: TRBJ2-1; v_gene: TRBV27; abundance: -; d_gene: TRBD2; CDR3nt: TGTGCCAGCAGTCCTGGACTAGGAGGGGCAAATGAGCAGTTCTTC; CDR3aa: CASSPGLGGANEQFF
j_gene: TRBJ2-3; v_gene: TRBV19; abundance: -; d_gene: -; CDR3nt: TGTGCCAGTAGTATCTTAGACAGGTACACAGATACGCAGTATTTT; CDR3aa: CASSILDRYTDTQYF
j_gene: TRBJ2-2; v_gene: TRBV7-2; abundance: many; d_gene: TRBD1; CDR3nt: TGTGCCAGCAGGGACAGGGAGAGCACCGGGGAGCTGTTTTTT; CDR3aa: CASRDRESTGELFF
j_gene: TRBJ2-5; v_gene: TRBV7-3; abundance: -; d_gene: -; CDR3nt: TGTGCCAGCAGTTCAGGACAGAGTAAACAAGAGACCCAGTACTTC; CDR3aa: CASSSGQSKQETQYF